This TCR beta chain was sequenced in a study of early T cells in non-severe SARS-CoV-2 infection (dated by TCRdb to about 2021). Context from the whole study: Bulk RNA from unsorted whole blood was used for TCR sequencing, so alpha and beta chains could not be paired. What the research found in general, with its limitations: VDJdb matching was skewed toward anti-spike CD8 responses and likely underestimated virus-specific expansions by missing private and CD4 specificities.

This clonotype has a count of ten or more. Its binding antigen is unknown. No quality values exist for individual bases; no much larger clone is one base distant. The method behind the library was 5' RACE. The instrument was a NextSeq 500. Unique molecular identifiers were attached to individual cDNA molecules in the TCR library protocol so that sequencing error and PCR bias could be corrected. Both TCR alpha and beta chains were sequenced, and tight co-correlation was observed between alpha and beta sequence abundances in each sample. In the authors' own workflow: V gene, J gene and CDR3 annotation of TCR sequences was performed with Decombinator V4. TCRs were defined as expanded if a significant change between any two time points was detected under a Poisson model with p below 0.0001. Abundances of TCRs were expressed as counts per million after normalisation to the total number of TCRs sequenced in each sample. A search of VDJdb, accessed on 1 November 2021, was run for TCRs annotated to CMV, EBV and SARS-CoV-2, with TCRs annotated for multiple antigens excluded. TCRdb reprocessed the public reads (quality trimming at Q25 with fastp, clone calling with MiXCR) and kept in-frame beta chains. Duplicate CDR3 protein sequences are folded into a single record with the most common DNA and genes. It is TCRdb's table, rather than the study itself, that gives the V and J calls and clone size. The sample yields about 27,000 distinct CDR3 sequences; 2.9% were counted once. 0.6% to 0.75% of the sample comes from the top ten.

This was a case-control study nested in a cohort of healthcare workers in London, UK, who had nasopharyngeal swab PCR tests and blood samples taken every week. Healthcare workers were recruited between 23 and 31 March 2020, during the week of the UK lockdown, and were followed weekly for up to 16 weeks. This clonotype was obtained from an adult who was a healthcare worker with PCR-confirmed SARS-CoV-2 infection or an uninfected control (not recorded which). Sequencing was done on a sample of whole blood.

The CDR3 corresponds to CARRRRGDQETQYF. The nucleotide sequence is TGTGCCAGACGAAGAAGGGGTGATCAAGAGACCCAGTACTTC. The chain is encoded by TRBV19 joined to TRBJ2-5; a weak D assignment points to TRBD1 (5 bases agree). Cut back by 9 bases and 2 bases, the V and J ends lie 16 bases apart. From the cysteine up to the phenylalanine, the CDR3 has a length of 14 residues. CDR3 DNA only is kept here, 42 bases in frame from base 1. The germline V gene encodes CDR1 LNHDA and CDR2 SQIVND (reference sequence).